Listed here are 10 T cell receptor beta chains from one sample, sequenced in a study of tumor-infiltrating lymphocytes in localized non-small cell lung cancer. Only in-frame clones appear in the TCRdb table, and some are missing; sequencing was by immunoSEQ multiplex PCR. Among approximately 12,000 clones, about four fifths were seen once, and the ten largest hold 9.5% to 15%. Material: lung tumor tissue. The receptors shown here come from a human donor with non-small cell lung cancer.

The CDR3 region is CASSFVGGSSYEQYF. CDR3 coding DNA: TGTGCCAGCAGCTTTGTTGGGGGTTCCTCCTACGAGCAGTACTTC. V is TRBV7-9 and J is TRBJ2-7; D assignment may be TRBD1 or TRBD2 (5 bases each). The ends were cut back, 3 bases at V and 0 bases at J, with 12 bases in the middle. This CDR3 has 15 residues. Germline V gene data show CDR1 as SEHNR and CDR2 as FQNEAQ (reference sequence).

The V call is TRBV11-2, the J call TRBJ1-1; D is ambiguous. Germline CDR1 and CDR2: SGHAT and FQNNGV. Trimming removed 1 base at V and 1 base at J, with 10 bases between. The CDR3 contains 15 residues. The CDR3 DNA reads as TGTGCCAGCAGCTTAGCCGGGGTTTCGAACACTGAAGCTTTCTTT. Protein: CASSLAGVSNTEAFF.

V gene TRBV6-1 combines with J gene TRBJ2-1; no clear D gene. This CDR3 is built from 13 residues. Per the germline V gene, CDR1 is MNHNS and CDR2 is SASEGT. V gave up 2 bases and J gave up 4 bases, with 6 bases separating them. This CDR3 is CASSENPYNEQFF. CDR3 in DNA: TGTGCCAGCAGTGAAAACCCATACAATGAGCAGTTCTTC.

The chain has TRBV30 and TRBJ1-1; 9 positions agree with TRBD1. CDR1 and CDR2 from the germline V gene are GTSNPN and SVGIG (reference sequence). Trimming took 1 base from V and 11 from J; bases not matched to a gene: 5. The CDR3 contains 12 residues. The CDR3 reads CAWSEQGAGAFF. CDR3 DNA sequence: TGTGCCTGGAGTGAACAGGGGGCGGGGGCTTTCTTT.

This chain connects TRBV2 to TRBJ2-1; no firm D call. The CDR3 is 15 amino acids. V was pared by 3 bases and J by 3 bases, with 12 bases between. Germline loops: CDR1 SNHLY, CDR2 FYNNEI. The CDR3 protein is CASSDPGRSYNEQFF. CDR3 bases: TGTGCCAGCAGTGACCCCGGAAGAAGCTACAATGAGCAGTTCTTC.

By sample fraction, this clone is medium-sized. The V call is TRBV28, the J call TRBJ1-1; D is perhaps TRBD1 (5 bases). Trimming stripped 0 bases from V and 6 bases from J, with 8 bases between. CDR1 is MDHEN and CDR2 is SYDVKM in the germline V gene. The CDR3 extends over 13 amino acids. The CDR3 sequence: CASSLWPGAEAFF. The CDR3 coding sequence is TGTGCCAGCAGTTTATGGCCGGGGGCTGAAGCTTTCTTT.

The CDR3 sequence is CASSSGTVTYEQYF. The CDR3 DNA follows: TGTGCCAGCAGCTCGGGGACAGTAACCTACGAGCAGTACTTC. The V and J genes are TRBV7-2 and TRBJ2-7, with 7 bases that match TRBD1. The germline gives CDR1 SGHTA, CDR2 FQGNSA. The V segment lost 4 bases and the J segment 2 bases; nucleotides outside the gene matches: 5. The CDR3 is 14 amino acids. The entire variable domain, with the rest obtained from reference TRBV7-2 and TRBJ2-7, is as follows: GAGVSQSPSNKVTEKGKDVELRCDPISGHTALYWYRQSLGQGLEFLIYFQGNSAPDKSGLPSDRFSAERTGGSVSTLTIQRTQQEDSAVYLCASSSGTVTYEQYFGPGTRLTVT.

The rearrangement uses TRBV7-2 and TRBJ1-4; 8 bases agree with TRBD1. Germline lookup yields CDR1 SGHTA and CDR2 FQGNSA. The CDR3 consists of 15 residues. The trim removed 2 bases at V and 8 bases at J, leaving 7 bases unmatched. The CDR3 spells CASSLRGQGWEKLFF. Here the CDR3 DNA reads TGTGCCAGCAGCTTAAGAGGACAGGGATGGGAAAAACTGTTTTTT.

The chain carries TRBV7-2 and TRBJ1-5, with D unresolved. This CDR3 spans 12 amino acids. V lost 5 bases and J 3 bases, leaving 5 bases between the germline ends. The germline gives CDR1 SGHTA, CDR2 FQGNSA. The CDR3 loop reads CASSQNNQPQHF. The CDR3 coding sequence is TGTGCCAGCAGCCAGAACAATCAGCCCCAGCATTTT.

The chain combines TRBV4-1 with TRBJ2-7; D not certain. The CDR3 contains 14 residues. Germline assignment: CDR1 MGHRA and CDR2 YSYEKL. V lost 4 bases, J lost 3 bases, and 13 bases lay in between. As DNA, the CDR3 is TGCGCCAGCAGCCCCTACGTGACAAACTACGAGCAGTACTTC. This gives the protein CASSPYVTNYEQYF.